This entry features one T cell receptor (beta chain) sequence. No cognate antigen has been identified for it. Base qualities are not at hand, and no much larger clone is one base apart. Libraries were built with the immunoSEQ multiplex PCR assay. What TCRdb holds here is the immuneACCESS table cut down to in-frame rearrangements. Part of the clones is not present; checked against another copy, under half of the missing clones reflect an unresolved V gene, and the others are unexplained. The sample records approximately 68,000 clones, roughly 91% of which are singletons. The ten largest clones add up to around 0.7% of the sample. This sample is drawn from a study of T cell changes during pregnancy in multiple sclerosis (dated by TCRdb to between 2017 and 2020). About the full investigation: In women with multiple sclerosis, the researchers looked at how the T cell repertoire shifted as pregnancy progressed.

V and J are truncated by 4 bases and 4 bases respectively, leaving an intervening sequence of 19 bases. The germline V gene (reference sequence) gives CDR1 as LNHDA and CDR2 as SQIVND. From cysteine to phenylalanine, the CDR3 is 17 amino acids long. CDR3 DNA is the only sequence kept; it has 51 bases, read in frame from the first base. Material: peripheral blood, obtained in the third trimester of pregnancy. The sequence derives from a female donor in good health, enrolled as a control in a pregnancy study. This sequence uses TRBV19 and TRBJ2-2, with no reliable assignment of the D segment. The DNA sequence is as follows: TGTGCCAGTAGTACAGCGCGGCTCCTACTGGTCACCGGGGAGCTGTTTTTT. This encodes CASSTARLLLVTGELFF.